The present entry profiles one T cell receptor (beta chain) with its context. RNA in amounts of 0.5 to 1 ug was reverse transcribed with random hexamers. TCRdb reanalysed the immunoSEQ multiplex PCR reads using MiXCR and keeps one entry per CDR3 protein. The table shows over 100,000 distinct CDR3 sequences, with around 97% occurring only once. This sample is drawn from a study of CD8 T cells in Susac syndrome. While CD8+ and CD4+ T cells were isolated negatively, TEMRA cells were enriched by FACS. Germline CDR1 is GTSNPN and CDR2 is SVGIG (reference sequence). The CDR3 runs to 17 residues. The ends were cut back, 0 bases at V and 0 bases at J, with 17 bases in the middle.

The genes are TRBV30 and TRBJ1-1, with D perhaps TRBD1 (5 bases). Sequencing used CD4+ T cells from PBMCs. This sequence originates from a human donor in good health. For the CDR3, the DNA is TGTGCCTGGAGTGTACGGGGTGGGACGGGAATGAACACTGAAGCTTTCTTT. The encoded protein is CAWSVRGGTGMNTEAFF.